Each of the 28 T cell receptor beta chains below was sequenced from the same sample in a study of control samples from healthy donors and cancer patients. Profiled with immunoSEQ multiplex PCR; TCRdb holds only in-frame clones, not every one. The sample lists some 130,000 clones, 85% to 90% occurring once. Material for sequencing was PBMCs. The receptors originated from a man aged 45-65 years with head and neck cancer.

V is TRBV11-2 and J is TRBJ2-1; no firm D call. The length of the CDR3 is 13 residues. CDR1 and CDR2 (germline): SGHAT, FQNNGV. V was pared by 0 bases and J by 6 bases, with 6 bases between. For the CDR3, the DNA is TGTGCCAGCAGCTTAGAGACGTTCAATGAGCAGTTCTTC. Translated: CASSLETFNEQFF.

The chain couples TRBV12-5 to TRBJ1-1, with 11 positions matching TRBD1. This CDR3 region has 15 residues. Germline-derived CDR1 and CDR2 are LGHNT and FRNRAP. Trimming removed 6 bases from V and 3 bases from J; junction bases left unmatched: 6. CDR3 loop: CASGPDRGPYTEAFF. The DNA for the CDR3 is TGTGCTAGTGGACCGGACAGGGGGCCGTACACTGAAGCTTTCTTT. The full variable domain, rest sourced from reference TRBV12-5 and TRBJ1-1, is DARVTQTPRHKVTEMGQEVTMRCQPILGHNTVFWYRQTMMQGLELLAYFRNRAPLDDSGMPKDRFSAEMPDATLATLKIQPSEPRDSAVYFCASGPDRGPYTEAFFGQGTRLTVV.

V gene TRBV7-3 combines with J gene TRBJ2-1, with TRBD2 matching 9 bases. CDR1 is SGHTA, CDR2 FQGTGA, per germline. The CDR3 totals 15 residues. The V and J ends lost 3 bases and 5 bases, in that order; junction bases with no gene match: 5. As DNA, the CDR3 is TGTGCCAGCAGCTTTGCGGGGGGGTCTGACAATGAGCAGTTCTTC. As protein: CASSFAGGSDNEQFF.

This sequence joins TRBV27 and TRBJ2-1, with 11 bases lining up with TRBD2. This CDR3 spans 16 amino acids. V lost 4 bases and J lost 3; bases outside the gene matches: 5. Germline CDR1 and CDR2: MNHEY and SMNVEV (reference sequence). CDR3 in amino acids: CASSSLAGARYNEQFF. The DNA of the CDR3 is TGTGCCAGCAGTTCACTAGCGGGAGCGCGCTACAATGAGCAGTTCTTC.

The chain employs TRBV10-2 and TRBJ1-1, with 10 bases aligning to TRBD1. Germline-derived CDR1 and CDR2 are WSHSY and SAAADI. V shed 0 bases and J 5 bases; nucleotides not matched to a gene: 3. This CDR3 region has 15 residues. The CDR3 loop reads CASSESTGGATEAFF. As DNA, the CDR3 is TGCGCCAGCAGTGAGTCGACAGGGGGCGCGACTGAAGCTTTCTTT.

In its sample, this clone was seen a few times. CDR3 nucleotides: TGTGCCAGCAGCGTAGCCCCTCAGACAGGGGCAGGAGGCTACACCTTC. Translation gives CASSVAPQTGAGGYTF. V gene TRBV9 combines with J gene TRBJ1-2, with TRBD1 matching 8 bases. This CDR3 contains 16 residues. In germline, CDR1 is SGDLS, CDR2 YYNGEE. V was pared by 0 bases and J by 8 bases, with 12 bases of the junction left unmatched.

This sequence joins TRBV7-9 and TRBJ1-2; 7 positions agree with TRBD1. The CDR3 is made up of 15 amino acids. V dropped 4 bases and J dropped 5; count of bases not matched to a gene: 10. The germline V gene encodes CDR1 SEHNR and CDR2 FQNEAQ (reference sequence). The CDR3 loop reads CASSSQGGDVYGYTF. For the CDR3, the DNA is TGTGCCAGCAGCTCCCAGGGGGGAGATGTTTATGGCTACACCTTC.

V is TRBV5-6 and J is TRBJ1-6; D possibly corresponds to TRBD1 (5 bases). Germline V CDR1 and CDR2: SGHDT, YYEEEE. This CDR3 is built from 14 residues. Trimming removed 4 bases from V and 6 bases from J, with 11 bases in between. As DNA, the CDR3 is TGTGCCAGCAGCGGGGTGGGGGGTAATTCACCCCTCCACTTT. As protein: CASSGVGGNSPLHF.

The chain joins TRBV27 to TRBJ2-5; 7 bases match TRBD1. V lost 5 bases to trimming and J lost 0 bases; unmatched junction nucleotides: 6. This CDR3 is 15 amino acids long. Germline V CDR1 and CDR2: MNHEY, SMNVEV (reference sequence). The chain's CDR3 is CASSQPGQNQETQYF. The CDR3 DNA reads as TGTGCCAGCAGTCAGCCGGGACAGAACCAAGAGACCCAGTACTTC.

V usage is TRBV4-1 and J usage is TRBJ2-5; 9 bases are shared with TRBD1. The ends lost 7 bases at V and 2 bases at J; junction bases unmatched: 11. In germline, CDR1 is MGHRA, CDR2 YSYEKL. CDR3 length: 16 residues. DNA of the CDR3: TGCGCCAGCAAAAGGACAGGGGCCCTCAGGCAAGAGACCCAGTACTTC. It translates to CASKRTGALRQETQYF.

The chain couples TRBV28 to TRBJ1-2, with 9 bases matching TRBD1. CDR1 MDHEN and CDR2 SYDVKM come from the germline V gene. After removal of 3 bases from V and 8 bases from J, the junction contained 7 bases not matched to a gene. This CDR3 has 14 amino acids. The CDR3: CASSFGTGIKGYTF. CDR3 bases: TGTGCCAGCAGTTTTGGGACAGGGATTAAAGGCTACACCTTC.

The rearrangement joins TRBV3-1 (or the pseudogene TRBV3-2) to TRBJ2-6, with a possible D match to TRBD2 (5 bases). The CDR3 runs 16 residues. Trimming shortened V by 0 bases and J by 2 bases, and 8 bases separated the two germline ends. From germline, CDR1 is LGHDT and CDR2 YNNKEL (reference sequence). This chain's CDR3 is CASSQEPRAGANVLTF. The CDR3, as DNA: TGTGCCAGCAGCCAAGAGCCGAGGGCTGGGGCCAACGTCCTGACTTTC.

J is TRBJ1-1 and V is TRBV5-1; no reliable D call. CDR3 size: 14 residues. Trimming stripped 0 bases from V and 1 base from J, with 7 bases between. Germline V gene sequence: CDR1 SGHRS, CDR2 YFSETQ. The CDR3 DNA reads as TGCGCCAGCAGCTTGGCCCCTGAGAACACTGAAGCTTTCTTT. It is translated as CASSLAPENTEAFF.

This chain connects TRBV24-1 to TRBJ1-2; D is uncertain. V lost 4 bases and J 5 bases, leaving 4 bases between the germline ends. Germline V gene sequence: CDR1 KGHDR, CDR2 SFDVKD. CDR3 length: 11 residues. The CDR3 region is CATSDTYGYTF. The CDR3 nucleotides read TGTGCCACCAGTGACACTTATGGCTACACCTTC.

The CDR3 spells CASSYTWTADNEQFF. The DNA for the CDR3 is TGTGCCAGCAGTTATACCTGGACAGCAGACAATGAGCAGTTCTTC. The chain has TRBV6-5 and TRBJ2-1; D perhaps matches TRBD1 (6 bases). CDR3 length: 15 amino acids. Germline values: CDR1 MNHEY, CDR2 SVGAGI. Trimming removed 3 bases from V and 5 bases from J, with 14 bases in between.

The V gene is TRBV5-4, the J gene TRBJ1-2, with D possibly matching TRBD1 (5 bases). V gave up 4 bases and J gave up 4 bases, with 17 bases separating them. Germline V gene data show CDR1 as SGHNT and CDR2 as YYREEE (reference sequence). The CDR3 totals 15 residues. CDR3 bases: TGTGCCAGCAGCCCCTTGCAGGGACTGGTCTATGGCTACACCTTC. Residues: CASSPLQGLVYGYTF.

The gene calls are TRBV4-1 and TRBJ1-6, with 7 nucleotides matching TRBD1. The CDR3 spans 16 residues. The germline gives CDR1 MGHRA, CDR2 YSYEKL. Trimming took 4 bases from V and 5 from J; bases not matched to a gene: 8. CDR3 nucleotide sequence: TGCGCCAGCAGCCCCGCGGACAGGCTTAATAATTCACCCCTCCACTTT. Translation gives CASSPADRLNNSPLHF.

The chain couples TRBV6-5 to TRBJ2-2; 7 positions agree with TRBD1. This CDR3 is 16 amino acids long. V lost 3 bases and J lost 2; bases outside the gene matches: 6. Looked up from germline, CDR1 is MNHEY and CDR2 is SVGAGI. CDR3 DNA sequence: TGTGCCAGCAGTTATTGGACAGGCGCCAACACCGGGGAGCTGTTTTTT. It codes for CASSYWTGANTGELFF.

This clone has a handful of counts. The J gene is TRBJ1-1, the V gene TRBV18; D call uncertain. The CDR3 runs 14 residues. The germline V and J ends were trimmed by 6 bases and 2 bases, with 13 bases remaining between them. Germline lookup yields CDR1 KGHSH and CDR2 LQKENI. Here the CDR3 reads CASSNQDSNTEAFF. The CDR3 region has the DNA TGTGCCAGCTCGAACCAGGATAGTAACACTGAAGCTTTCTTT. The full variable domain, its missing parts supplied by reference TRBV18 and TRBJ1-1, is NAGVMQNPRHLVRRRGQEARLRCSPMKGHSHVYWYRQLPEEGLKFMVYLQKENIIDESGMPKERFSAEFPKEGPSILRIQQVVRGDSAAYFCASSNQDSNTEAFFGQGTRLTVV.

The chain carries TRBV10-2 and TRBJ1-4; a possible D gene is TRBD1 (6 bases). This CDR3 comprises 15 residues. The germline CDR1 and CDR2 sequences are WSHSY and SAAADI. Between the trimmed V and J ends, which lost 3 bases and 8 bases, there was a span of 16 bases. The CDR3 spells CASSDPSGGHEKLFF. CDR3 coding DNA: TGCGCCAGCAGTGACCCTAGCGGGGGGCACGAAAAACTGTTTTTT.

The chain is built from TRBV28 and TRBJ2-1; weak D call: TRBD2 (6 bases). The germline gives CDR1 MDHEN, CDR2 SYDVKM. This CDR3 is built from 15 residues. V lost 2 bases, J lost 6 bases, and 14 bases lay in between. CDR3: CASSLVRETLNEQFF. The CDR3 DNA reads as TGTGCCAGCAGTTTAGTACGGGAGACTCTCAATGAGCAGTTCTTC.

The table lists this clone with a count of one. The chain has TRBV2 and TRBJ2-5; D is undetermined. The germline V and J ends were trimmed by 6 bases and 0 bases, with 2 bases remaining between them. Germline values: CDR1 SNHLY, CDR2 FYNNEI. This CDR3 comprises 11 residues. The CDR3 DNA follows: TGTGCCAGCAGATACCAAGAGACCCAGTACTTC. Residues: CASRYQETQYF.

V usage is TRBV27 and J usage is TRBJ2-7; 10 bases line up with TRBD2. Germline loops: CDR1 MNHEY, CDR2 SMNVEV (reference sequence). V lost 3 bases to trimming and J lost 2 bases; unmatched junction nucleotides: 7. The CDR3 sequence is 16 residues long. In DNA form, the CDR3 reads TGTGCCAGCAGTTTGTATGGACTAGCGGAACCCTACGAGCAGTACTTC. This translates into CASSLYGLAEPYEQYF.

This chain connects TRBV11-2 to TRBJ2-3, with D perhaps TRBD2 (6 bases). The CDR3 runs to 17 residues. Trimming took 1 base from V and 5 from J, leaving 19 bases between them. The V gene's germline CDR1 is SGHAT and CDR2 FQNNGV. CDR3 sequence reads: CASSLGLRGGRIDTQYF. The CDR3 nucleotides read TGTGCCAGCAGCTTAGGTTTAAGGGGTGGGAGGATAGATACGCAGTATTTT.

The chain couples TRBV3-1 (or the pseudogene TRBV3-2) to TRBJ2-1, with 7 bases lining up with TRBD2. Trimming took 3 bases from V and 7 from J; bases not matched to a gene: 9. The CDR3 has 15 residues. The V gene's germline CDR1 is LGHDT and CDR2 YNNKEL (reference sequence). CDR3 loop: CASSQGAGAWNEQFF. CDR3 DNA: TGTGCCAGCAGCCAGGGCGCGGGAGCCTGGAATGAGCAGTTCTTC.

Written as DNA, the CDR3 is TGTGCCATCAGACCGGTTTCTAACTATGGCTACACCTTC. Encoded protein: CAIRPVSNYGYTF. The V and J genes are TRBV10-3 and TRBJ1-2; D unclear. The CDR3 contains 13 residues. Germline assignment: CDR1 ENHRY and CDR2 SYGVKD. V dropped 6 bases and J dropped 0 bases, with 8 bases sitting between them.

The chain recombines TRBV5-1 with TRBJ2-2; D gene ambiguous. The CDR3 loop spans 16 amino acids. Germline CDR1 reads SGHRS; CDR2 reads YFSETQ. Trimming took off 1 base at V and 4 bases at J, with 14 bases between the two ends. This CDR3 reads CASSLYGKATTGELFF. The CDR3 nucleotides are TGCGCCAGCAGCTTGTATGGGAAGGCGACCACCGGGGAGCTGTTTTTT.

V and J are TRBV5-1 and TRBJ1-6; possibly TRBD1 for D (5 bases). The CDR3 is 13 amino acids. Germline V gives CDR1 SGHRS, CDR2 YFSETQ. V was shortened by 0 bases and J by 7 bases, with 5 bases between the two germline ends. The CDR3 sequence is CASSLGQNSPLHF. CDR3 nucleotide sequence: TGCGCCAGCAGCTTGGGACAGAATTCACCCCTCCACTTT.